This T cell receptor beta chain was documented in a study of OX40 agonist ivuxolimab in advanced cancers. Across the whole study: Enrolled patients in dose escalation had cancers that were hepatocellular carcinoma, melanoma, renal cell or head and neck cancer.

Worth noting for this clone: The antigen remains undetermined.

Germline V gene sequence: CDR1 SGHNT, CDR2 YYREEE (reference sequence). The CDR3 runs 14 residues. Trimming removed 5 bases at V and 0 bases at J, with 11 bases between. Some clones are missing from TCRdb's copy, which holds only in-frame ones; the method was immunoSEQ multiplex PCR. The table has nearly 80,000 clones, under 85% seen once; the top ten hold 0.4% to 0.55%. Study-level results: No determination was made of the antigen specificity of the expanded peripheral T cells. The mean number of expanded clones was higher in CD8+ T cells than in CD4+. The authors also found low normalized T-cell clonal expansion in some nonresponders.

This clonotype was obtained from an adult with an advanced solid tumor such as melanoma, head and neck, liver or kidney cancer. The chain uses TRBV5-4 and TRBJ2-5; unclear D gene. The sample here was CD4+ or CD8+ T cells sorted from blood, taken in a trial of the OX40 agonist ivuxolimab. As DNA, the CDR3 is TGTGCCAGCAGTTATAGACGGAACCAAGAGACCCAGTACTTC. This sequence encodes CASSYRRNQETQYF.